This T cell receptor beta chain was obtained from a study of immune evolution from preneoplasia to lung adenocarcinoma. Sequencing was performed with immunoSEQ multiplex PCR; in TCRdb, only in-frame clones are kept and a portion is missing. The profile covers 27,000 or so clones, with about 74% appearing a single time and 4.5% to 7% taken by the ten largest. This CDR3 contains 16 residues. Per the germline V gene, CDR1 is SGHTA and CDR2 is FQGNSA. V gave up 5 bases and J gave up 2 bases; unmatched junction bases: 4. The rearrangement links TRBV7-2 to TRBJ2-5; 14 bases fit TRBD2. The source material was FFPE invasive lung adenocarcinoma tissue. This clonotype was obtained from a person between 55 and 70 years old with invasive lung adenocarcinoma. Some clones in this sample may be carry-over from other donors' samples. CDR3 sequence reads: CASSPTSGRGQETQYF. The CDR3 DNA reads TGTGCCAGCAGCCCGACTAGCGGGAGGGGTCAAGAGACCCAGTACTTC.